A single sample is the source of the 19 T cell receptor beta chains below, sequenced in a study of blood T cells in healthy people across ages. A J-beta primer mix and a sample-barcoded 5' primer were used in a second PCR of roughly 7 to 12 cycles. TCRdb re-called the 5' RACE reads through MiXCR, storing one row per CDR3 protein. The data contain about 1.4 million distinct CDR3 sequences, 59% of them singletons. Sequences were obtained from blood. The source is a man aged 18 to 35 in good health.

This chain uses TRBV7-9 with TRBJ1-1; possible D gene TRBD1, 6 bases. V lost 5 bases and J 5 bases, leaving 15 bases between the germline ends. This CDR3 has 14 residues. Germline V gene data show CDR1 as SEHNR and CDR2 as FQNEAQ (reference sequence). The CDR3 DNA reads TGTGCCAGCAGCAAGGGGGGGCTTATGACTGAAGCTTTCTTT. It yields the protein CASSKGGLMTEAFF.

This chain joins TRBV5-5 and TRBJ2-2; perhaps TRBD2 as D (6 bases). V was clipped by 6 bases and J by 5 bases, with 20 bases between them. This CDR3 comprises 16 residues. Germline V gene sequence: CDR1 SGHKS, CDR2 YYEKEE (reference sequence). CDR3 residues: CASTRLGGRGTGELFF. CDR3 bases: TGTGCCAGCACCCGATTGGGGGGAAGAGGGACCGGGGAGCTGTTTTTT. The full variable domain, with the rest looked up from reference TRBV5-5 and TRBJ2-2, is DAGVTQSPTHLIKTRGQQVTLRCSPISGHKSVSWYQQVLGQGPQFIFQYYEKEERGRGNFPDRFSARQFPNYSSELNVNALLLGDSALYLCASTRLGGRGTGELFFGEGSRLTVL.

The chain recombines TRBV20-1 with TRBJ2-3; D remains unclear. CDR1 is DFQATT, CDR2 SNEGSKA, per germline (reference sequence). This CDR3 is 15 amino acids long. The V and J ends lost 0 bases and 0 bases respectively, with 10 bases between them. CDR3 sequence reads: CSARDSATSTDTQYF. The CDR3 DNA reads as TGCAGTGCTAGAGACTCCGCTACTAGCACAGATACGCAGTATTTT.

This clonotype was observed a handful of times. The chain uses TRBV6-6 and TRBJ2-2; tentatively, D is TRBD1 (5 bases). The length of the CDR3 is 14 residues. In germline, CDR1 is MNHNY, CDR2 SVGAGI (reference sequence). Trimming shortened V by 8 bases and J by 0 bases, and 10 bases separated the two germline ends. The DNA for the CDR3 is TGTGCCAGCTTCAGGGCCGCGAACACCGGGGAGCTGTTTTTT. It encodes CASFRAANTGELFF.

This clonotype came up a few times. The chain couples TRBV29-1 to TRBJ2-3; TRBD2 matches 11 bases. This CDR3 spans 16 amino acids. V was pared by 0 bases and J by 5 bases, with 7 bases of the junction left unmatched. CDR1 SQVTM and CDR2 ANQGSEA come from the germline V gene. In DNA, the CDR3 is TGCAGCGTTGAAGATTCACCTAGCGGGAGGATAGATACGCAGTATTTT. Amino acids: CSVEDSPSGRIDTQYF.

The J gene is TRBJ2-6, the V gene TRBV18, with TRBD2 as a possible D gene (6 bases). In germline, CDR1 is KGHSH, CDR2 LQKENI. This CDR3 region has 17 residues. V was shortened by 3 bases and J by 0 bases, with 12 bases between the two germline ends. The CDR3 loop is CASSPGGRSSGANVLTF. The CDR3 DNA reads TGTGCCAGCTCACCGGGGGGACGGTCCTCTGGGGCCAACGTCCTGACTTTC.

V is TRBV7-9 and J is TRBJ2-1; 8 bases line up with TRBD2. CDR1 SEHNR and CDR2 FQNEAQ come from the germline V gene (reference sequence). CDR3 length: 14 residues. Trimming cost V 5 bases and J 7 bases; bases outside gene matches: 7. The CDR3 here is CASSPTSSGNEQFF. CDR3 nucleotide sequence: TGTGCCAGCAGCCCCACGTCTAGCGGGAATGAGCAGTTCTTC.

This clonotype was counted a few times. The chain has TRBV29-1 and TRBJ2-4; 7 bases fit TRBD1. The CDR3 is 13 residues long. J was trimmed by 6 bases and V by 6 bases; bases with no gene match: 8. Germline V gene sequence: CDR1 SQVTM, CDR2 ANQGSEA. CDR3 bases: TGCAGCGTGAGAGGACAGGCGGTAAACATTCAGTACTTC. The encoded protein is CSVRGQAVNIQYF.

This clonotype appeared many times. This sequence joins TRBV6-5 and TRBJ2-2; the D is unclear. Germline V gives CDR1 MNHEY, CDR2 SVGAGI. With 5 bases removed from V and 1 base from J, the gap between germline ends came to 11 bases. The CDR3 is 15 amino acids. CDR3 residues: CASSPDAWNTGELFF. The CDR3 bases are TGTGCCAGCAGTCCTGACGCTTGGAACACCGGGGAGCTGTTTTTT.

The V gene is TRBV18, the J gene TRBJ2-3; 7 bases line up with TRBD1. The trim removed 2 bases at V and 5 bases at J, leaving 4 bases unmatched. The CDR3 is made up of 14 amino acids. CDR1 KGHSH and CDR2 LQKENI come from the germline V gene. CDR3: CASSPVGQQDTQYF. The CDR3 DNA reads TGTGCCAGCTCACCAGTGGGACAGCAAGATACGCAGTATTTT.

The sample holds a few counts of this clonotype. V and J are TRBV2 and TRBJ2-1, with D perhaps TRBD2 (5 bases). This CDR3 comprises 12 residues. The germline V gene has CDR1 SNHLY and CDR2 FYNNEI. The V end was cut by 11 bases, the J end by 3 bases, with 11 bases between. In DNA, the CDR3 is TGTGCCGTCCGGGAATACTACAATGAGCAGTTCTTC. This encodes CAVREYYNEQFF.

The chain recombines TRBV7-9 with TRBJ2-3; a possible D gene is TRBD1 (6 bases). This CDR3 is 14 amino acids long. Germline V gives CDR1 SEHNR, CDR2 FQNEAQ (reference sequence). The V and J ends lost 4 bases and 2 bases respectively, with 10 bases between them. In DNA, the CDR3 is TGTGCCAGCAGCTCGGACAGCACCACAGATACGCAGTATTTT. Translation gives CASSSDSTTDTQYF. Looking up the rest from reference TRBV7-9 and TRBJ2-3 gives the full variable domain: DTGVSQNPRHKITKRGQNVTFRCDPISEHNRLYWYRQTLGQGPEFLTYFQNEAQLEKSRLLSDRFSAERPKGSFSTLEIQRTEQGDSAMYLCASSSDSTTDTQYFGPGTRLTVL.

The genes are TRBV4-2 and TRBJ2-4; the D is unclear. CDR3 length: 14 residues. Per germline, CDR1 LGHNA and CDR2 YNFKEQ. V was cut by 1 base and J by 5 bases, with 9 bases left in between. The CDR3 spells CASSQVIDENIQYF. In nucleotides, the CDR3 is TGTGCCAGCAGCCAAGTAATCGACGAAAACATTCAGTACTTC.

There are a few counts of this clonotype. The chain employs TRBV29-1 and TRBJ2-5; no clear D gene. Matching the DNA end better, TRBJ2-1 makes the J call doubtful. Germline assignment: CDR1 SQVTM and CDR2 ANQGSEA. The CDR3 is 13 residues long. The CDR3 region is CSVVGLYQETQFF. The CDR3 nucleotides read TGCAGCGTTGTAGGGTTGTACCAAGAGACCCAGTTCTTC.

The gene calls are TRBV5-1 and TRBJ1-1, with unresolved D. CDR1 is SGHRS, CDR2 YFSETQ, per germline. The V end lost 3 bases, the J end lost 4 bases, and 19 bases lay between the germline ends. The CDR3 totals 16 residues. CDR3 loop: CASSSTSDSRGTEAFF. The CDR3 DNA reads TGCGCCAGCAGCTCGACGTCGGACTCACGTGGCACTGAAGCTTTCTTT.

CDR3 coding DNA: TGTGCCAGCAGTTTACGAACTAGCGCGAGCACAGATACGCAGTATTTT. It specifies CASSLRTSASTDTQYF. The rearrangement uses TRBV12-3 or TRBV12-4 and TRBJ2-3, with 7 nucleotides matching TRBD2. The CDR3 totals 16 residues. V was clipped by 2 bases and J by 0 bases; unmatched bases: 5.

Only a few counts were recorded for this clonotype. The CDR3 nucleotides are TGTGCCAGCAGTTTAGGGGCCGACAATCAGCCCCAGCATTTT. Protein sequence: CASSLGADNQPQHF. V gene TRBV12-3 or TRBV12-4 combines with J gene TRBJ1-5; D remains ambiguous. V was trimmed by 1 base and J by 3 bases, leaving 7 bases between them. This CDR3 contains 14 residues.

This chain connects TRBV4-1 to TRBJ2-2; 9 nucleotides line up with TRBD1. Trimming removed 0 bases from V and 1 base from J; junction bases left unmatched: 6. Per the germline V gene, CDR1 is MGHRA and CDR2 is YSYEKL. The CDR3 covers 18 residues. The CDR3 coding sequence is TGCGCCAGCAGCCAAGAGGACAGGGGTTCTCTGAACACCGGGGAGCTGTTTTTT. Amino acid sequence: CASSQEDRGSLNTGELFF.

This chain links TRBV29-1 with TRBJ2-1; TRBD2 agrees at 9 bases. The germline CDR1 and CDR2 sequences are SQVTM and ANQGSEA. The CDR3 spans 14 residues. V gave up 4 bases and J gave up 7 bases; unmatched junction bases: 8. CDR3 region: CSVVGTSSGNEQFF. The CDR3 nucleotides are TGCAGCGTTGTCGGGACTAGCAGCGGAAATGAGCAGTTCTTC.